Included here is one TCR beta chain sequence, with context. This clonotype showed up many times. The clone's antigen remains unknown. Within one base of it there is no much larger clone, and no base qualities were kept. Read against the paper, the sample's treatment or condition label means: allogeneic hematopoietic cell transplantation with graft depleted of TCRalphabeta T cells and CD19 B cells. The children who served as transplant recipients had been given grafts of TCRalphabeta/CD19-depleted allogeneic hematopoietic cells. Libraries were constructed by PCR. Sequencing used an Illumina HiSeq 2500. Molecular barcoding was employed in the preparation of TCR libraries, with unique molecular identifiers being used to normalize TCRbeta repertoire quantification. Through fastp at Q25 and MiXCR, TCRdb rebuilt clones from the public reads, retaining in-frame beta chains. CDR3 protein duplicates are merged, each entry listing the most common genes and DNA. The sample profile shows under 400,000 distinct CDR3 sequences; 23% of them were found once. Together, the top ten hold 11% of the sample.

This sample stems from a study of T-cell reconstitution after alpha-beta-depleted transplantation in children (dated by TCRdb to 2016 to 2017). For the study in its entirety: Using TCR repertoire profiling, the study quantitatively followed how T-cell immune reconstitution unfolded in children after TCRalphabeta/CD19-depleted allogeneic hematopoietic cell transplantation. The investigation overall reported the following: Hyperexpanded clone frequencies declined over subsequent months; after one year, T-cell counts and TCRbeta diversity were mostly attributed to newly produced T cells. The high TCRbeta diversity at day 60 in some patients was ascribed to recipient T cells and intrathymic progenitors that had survived conditioning. The apparently early alphabetaT-cell count recovery about two months after transplant was reportedly dependent on only several hundred rapidly expanded clones derived from non-depleted graft cells.

V has 6 bases trimmed and J has 4 bases trimmed; junction bases matching no gene number 7. Counted from cysteine to phenylalanine, this CDR3 has 14 amino acids. Of all the DNA, just the CDR3 is kept, 42 bases in frame from base 1. The sample was PBMCs, mostly from graft donor cells, taken 180 days after TCRalphabeta/CD19-depleted stem cell transplant. This receptor was obtained from a male patient aged 10 to 17 who had a stem cell transplant for acute lymphoblastic leukemia, so the T cells may come from the graft donor. The chain uses TRBV12-3 or TRBV12-4 and TRBJ2-5; 8 central bases correspond to TRBD1. In nucleotides, the sequence is TGTGCCAGCAGCCCCGGACAGGGTTCAGAGACCCAGTACTTC. This gives the protein CASSPGQGSETQYF.